This paragraph covers one T cell receptor beta chain sequence. The antigen is unknown. This record belongs to a study of radiotherapy plus CTLA-4 blockade in lung cancer. In the study overall: Disease control was seen in about 30% of patients, objective responses in more than 15%.

Measured with immunoSEQ multiplex PCR; TCRdb has only the in-frame clones, and not every one. The table lists over 15,000 clones, roughly 88% of them singletons, with less than 25% in the top ten. Points from the study as a whole: Following radiotherapy plus ipilimumab, tumor-derived TCR clones expanded in the blood.

Specimen: peripheral blood, collected from a patient treated with radiotherapy plus ipilimumab. The receptor's source is a human donor with non-small cell lung cancer whose response to radiotherapy plus ipilimumab could not be evaluated.

CDR3 bases: TGTGCCGCCCGGGCAGGGGACCTCACCTACGAGCAGTACTTC. Translation gives CAARAGDLTYEQYF. The chain joins TRBV10-3 to TRBJ2-5; possibly TRBD1 for D (6 bases). The DNA end favors TRBJ2-7, so the J call may be wrong. The CDR3 covers 14 residues. Germline-derived CDR1 and CDR2 are ENHRY and SYGVKD.